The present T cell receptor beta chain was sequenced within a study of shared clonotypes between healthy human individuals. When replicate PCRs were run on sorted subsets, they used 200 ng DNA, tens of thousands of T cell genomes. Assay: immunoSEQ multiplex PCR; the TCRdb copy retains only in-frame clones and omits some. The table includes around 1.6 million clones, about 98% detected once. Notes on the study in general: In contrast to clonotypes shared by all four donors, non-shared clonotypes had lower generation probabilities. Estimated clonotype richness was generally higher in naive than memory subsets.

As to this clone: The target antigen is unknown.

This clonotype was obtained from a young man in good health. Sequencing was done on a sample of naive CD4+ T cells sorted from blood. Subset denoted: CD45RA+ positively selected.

The CDR3 DNA is TGTGCCAGCAGCCCTCGCGGTCTCGAAAACATTCAGTACTTC. This codes for CASSPRGLENIQYF. The genes are TRBV4-2 and TRBJ2-4; D remains unclear. The CDR3 is 14 amino acids. Germline CDR1 and CDR2: LGHNA and YNFKEQ. V was clipped by 4 bases and J by 5 bases, with 12 bases between them.